These T cell receptor beta chains were read from a single sample in a study of T cell repertoires in cytomegalovirus infection. These receptors' targets are unknown. TCRdb reprocessed the reads with MiXCR, giving one entry per CDR3 protein. The sample has about 110,000 distinct CDR3 sequences, roughly 30% seen once; the top ten hold 35% to 50%. The sequencing here drew on CD8+ T cells from cultured PBMCs, taken from culture after CMV antigen stimulation. All receptors derive from a human donor in good health (CMV status not recorded). Some clones in this sample may be carry-over from other donors' samples. Each CDR3 is given with its conserved first and last residue. The D gene is left open where the match is weak. Size is stated for part of the rows, as once, few or many counts, or as a class when the clone is expanded.

j_call clone_size d_call v_call cdr3_nt cdr3_aa
TRBJ2-5 few - TRBV13 TGTGCCAGCAGCTTAGAGGGGGGAGAGACCCAGTACTTC CASSLEGGETQYF
TRBJ2-7 - - TRBV28 TGTGCCAGCAGCCTCCCGTTCCAGGGTTATGAGCAGTACTTC CASSLPFQGYEQYF
TRBJ2-5 - TRBD2 TRBV4-2 TGTGCCAGCAGCTCACCGGGAGGTGCCCAAGAGACCCAGTACTTC CASSSPGGAQETQYF
TRBJ2-4 few - TRBV4-3 TGCGCCAGCAGCCAAGACCCGGAGGCAGGGCGTTCCGGCAAAAACATTCAGTACTTC CASSQDPEAGRSGKNIQYF
TRBJ2-7 many - TRBV7-8 TGTGCCAGCAGCTTAAACAGTTACCCCACCTACGAGCAGTACTTC CASSLNSYPTYEQYF
TRBJ2-2 - - TRBV13 TGTGCCAGCAGCTTTTCTGCCGGGGAGCTGTTTTTT CASSFSAGELFF
TRBJ1-2 few TRBD1 TRBV4-2 TGTGCCAGCAGCCAAGATGCTGACAGGGGATTTGGTAGCGCCTTC CASSQDADRGFGSAF
TRBJ2-3 - TRBD2 TRBV19 TGTGCCAGTAGTACGCGGGAGGGCGCGACAGATACGCAGTATTTT CASSTREGATDTQYF
TRBJ2-7 once - TRBV4-1 TGCGCCAGCAGCCAAGAGGAATTCTCCTACGAGCAGTACTTC CASSQEEFSYEQYF
TRBJ2-2 few TRBD1 TRBV7-2 TGTGCCAGCAGCTTAGCCCTCAGGGGGCCCAACACCGGGGAGCTGTTTTTT CASSLALRGPNTGELFF
TRBJ2-1 - - TRBV5-6 TGTGCCAGCAGCTTGGGTAGCCTCGTCTACAATGAGCAGTTCTTC CASSLGSLVYNEQFF
TRBJ2-2 - - TRBV29-1 TGCAGCGTTGAAGAGTCCTACAACACCGGGGAGCTGTTTTTT CSVEESYNTGELFF
TRBJ2-5 - TRBD1 TRBV11-1 TGTGCCAGCAGCTTGGCGGACAGGGCCCAAGAGACCCAGTACTTC CASSLADRAQETQYF
TRBJ2-6 - - TRBV6-2/TRBV6-3 TGTGCCAGCAACTACCTCTCTGGGGCCAACGTCCTGACTTTC CASNYLSGANVLTF
TRBJ2-1 once TRBD1 TRBV19 TGTGCCAGTAGTATAGGACAGGGTAGTAACTACAATGAGCAGTTCTTC CASSIGQGSNYNEQFF
TRBJ2-2 - - TRBV6-5 TGTGCCAGCAGTTATACAGTTGGCACCGGGGAGCTGTTTTTT CASSYTVGTGELFF
TRBJ2-7 - - TRBV7-6 TGTGCCAGCAGCTTAGGGGGCGTTGCCTCCTACGAGCAGTACTTC CASSLGGVASYEQYF
TRBJ2-5 few - TRBV28 TGTGCCAGCAGCCCTCTCGTGGGACTGGAGCAAGAGACCCAGTACTTC CASSPLVGLEQETQYF
TRBJ1-5 - TRBD1 TRBV7-4 TGTGCCAGCAGCCCTACGGACAGGGGGCGGAATGTGATACGGGGCTATAGCAATCAGCCCCAGCATTTT CASSPTDRGRNVIRGYSNQPQHF
TRBJ2-3 few TRBD1 TRBV12-3/TRBV12-4 TGTGCCAGCAGTGCCTTTGCGTACAGGGGGCCAGATACGCAGTATTTT CASSAFAYRGPDTQYF
TRBJ1-1 many TRBD1 TRBV27 TGTGCCAGCAGTTTATCGTACAGGGGGCTGAACACTGAAGCTTTCTTT CASSLSYRGLNTEAFF
TRBJ2-3 - - TRBV6-5 TGTGCCAGCAAGGGGACGGGGCCCACAGATACGCAGTATTTT CASKGTGPTDTQYF
TRBJ2-5 - TRBD1 TRBV7-8 TGTGCCAGCAGCTTCGTTCCAGGGGGCGACGAGACCCAGTACTTC CASSFVPGGDETQYF